The clone carrying this TCR beta chain appeared a few times. Its antigen is unknown. Treatment described: roughly 11-day PBMC culture with coronavirus spike peptide pools or control peptides (ViraFEST assay). Under the ViraFEST approach, antigen-specific T cells were expanded with peptide pools and TCRs subsequently sequenced. The assay that was used to sequence DNA from cultured CD4+ T cells was the Oncomine TCR Beta short-read assay. TCRdb reprocessed the PCR reads with MiXCR, giving one entry per CDR3 protein. The table shows several thousand distinct CDR3 sequences, with roughly 22% occurring only once. Germline lookup yields CDR1 KGHDR and CDR2 SFDVKD. Trimming removed 0 bases at V and 8 bases at J, with 3 bases between. The CDR3 runs to 11 residues. This sample is drawn from a study of vaccination and CD4 T cells after COVID-19. Across the study: The interval from dose two to post-vaccine sampling had a median of roughly 72 days, and it ranged from 14 to 241.

The starting material was CD4+ T cells from blood, cultured in vitro, obtained after SARS-CoV-2 vaccination. The source is a human donor who had recovered from COVID-19. The rearrangement uses TRBV24-1 and TRBJ1-2; no firm D call. This CDR3 is CATSDLFGYTF. CDR3 sequence (DNA): TGTGCCACCAGTGATTTGTTCGGCTACACCTTC.